The 18 T cell receptor beta chains given below trace back to one sample, sequenced in a study of cytomegalovirus exposure and HLA in healthy donors (dated by TCRdb to 2016 to 2017). The library was obtained by the immunoSEQ multiplex PCR assay. For the multiplex PCR, a mixture combining 60 forward primers for TCR Vbeta segments and 13 reverse primers for TCR Jbeta segments was used. TCRdb took this table from immuneACCESS and kept in-frame rearrangements with V and J called. Such tables lack part of the clones; where checked against another copy, unresolved V genes explain under half of the gap, and the rest is unexplained. Here the sample has 120,000 or so clones; 70% to 90% occur a single time. The ten largest make up roughly 20% of the sample. The sequencing sample was made of PBMCs. The receptor source for this set is a man between 18 and 35 years old in good health and CMV-seropositive.

The rearrangement uses TRBV5-5 and TRBJ2-3; D not resolved. CDR1 SGHKS and CDR2 YYEKEE come from the germline V gene (reference sequence). V lost 0 bases and J 2 bases, leaving 4 bases between the germline ends. The CDR3 contains 13 residues. The CDR3 loop is CASSLAYTDTQYF. The CDR3 DNA sequence: TGTGCCAGCAGCTTGGCCTACACAGATACGCAGTATTTT.

This chain links TRBV30 with TRBJ2-7; 7 bases agree with TRBD1. The CDR3 spans 15 residues. V shed 4 bases and J 2 bases; nucleotides not matched to a gene: 11. Germline V gene lookup returns CDR1 GTSNPN and CDR2 SVGIG (reference sequence). Here the CDR3 reads CAWTSRGLLTYEQYF. CDR3 nucleotides: TGTGCCTGGACCTCGAGGGGGCTGCTCACCTACGAGCAGTACTTC.

The genes are TRBV13 and TRBJ1-2; D remains ambiguous. V shed 0 bases and J shed 7 bases, with 21 bases lying between them. Germline CDR1 and CDR2: PRHDT and FYEKMQ (reference sequence). The CDR3 consists of 17 residues. CDR3: CASSLGVQRTASRGYTF. The CDR3 bases are TGTGCCAGCAGCTTAGGAGTACAACGAACCGCTTCTCGTGGCTACACCTTC.

The chain employs TRBV18 and TRBJ2-7, with 7 bases aligning to TRBD1. J lost 0 bases, V lost 6 bases, and 8 bases had no gene match. The CDR3 contains 15 residues. Germline assignment: CDR1 KGHSH and CDR2 LQKENI. The CDR3 bases are TGTGCCAGCTCGCTCACGGGACAGAGCTCCTACGAGCAGTACTTC. Translation gives CASSLTGQSSYEQYF.

Only a few counts were recorded for this clone. The chain couples TRBV6-5 to TRBJ1-1; TRBD1 might be the D (6 bases). Germline loops: CDR1 MNHEY, CDR2 SVGAGI. The V end was cut by 7 bases, the J end by 6 bases, with 9 bases between. The CDR3 has 11 amino acids. The CDR3 here is CASTEGAEAFF. The CDR3 DNA reads TGTGCCAGCACCGAGGGGGCTGAAGCTTTCTTT.

The V and J genes are TRBV27 and TRBJ2-2; TRBD1 might be the D (5 bases). With 0 bases removed from V and 4 bases from J, the gap between germline ends came to 15 bases. CDR3 length equals 17 residues. Germline V gives CDR1 MNHEY, CDR2 SMNVEV (reference sequence). The DNA for the CDR3 is TGTGCCAGCAGTTTATCGATAGGGGTATGGGGCACCGGGGAGCTGTTTTTT. It specifies CASSLSIGVWGTGELFF.

The chain employs TRBV29-1 and TRBJ1-1, with no clear D. The V gene's germline CDR1 is SQVTM and CDR2 ANQGSEA. V dropped 5 bases and J dropped 5 bases, with 6 bases sitting between them. The CDR3 sequence is 10 residues long. CDR3 amino acids: CSVSGTEAFF. As DNA, the CDR3 is TGCAGCGTTTCCGGGACTGAAGCTTTCTTT.

The J gene is TRBJ2-1, the V gene TRBV19, with D possibly TRBD1 on 6 matching bases. The ends were cut back, 4 bases at V and 9 bases at J, with 22 bases in the middle. Germline-derived CDR1 and CDR2 are LNHDA and SQIVND (reference sequence). The CDR3 is made up of 16 amino acids. The DNA for the CDR3 is TGTGCCAGTAGTAAGCTTGGGACACCATCCAATCTTGAGCAGTTCTTC. Translated: CASSKLGTPSNLEQFF. The variable domain in full, completed from reference TRBV19 and TRBJ2-1, reads DGGITQSPKYLFRKEGQNVTLSCEQNLNHDAMYWYRQDPGQGLRLIYYSQIVNDFQKGDIAEGYSVSREKKESFPLTVTSAQKNPTAFYLCASSKLGTPSNLEQFFGPGTRLTVL.

V and J are TRBV19 and TRBJ1-2, with D possibly being TRBD1 (5 bases). Per the germline V gene, CDR1 is LNHDA and CDR2 is SQIVND (reference sequence). V lost 6 bases to trimming and J lost 6 bases, with 17 bases between them. This CDR3 region has 14 residues. The CDR3 coding sequence is TGTGCCAGTAGGACACCGGGACTCTACCATGGCTACACCTTC. This gives the protein CASRTPGLYHGYTF.

The chain is built from TRBV6-6 and TRBJ1-4, with 7 nucleotides matching TRBD1. V dropped 6 bases and J dropped 7; count of bases not matched to a gene: 5. The CDR3 is 13 residues long. Germline CDR1 reads MNHNY; CDR2 reads SVGAGI (reference sequence). The CDR3 is CASRQGVGEKLFF. The CDR3, as DNA: TGTGCCAGCAGGCAGGGGGTTGGTGAAAAACTGTTTTTT.

This chain links TRBV27 with TRBJ2-5; the D gene is possibly TRBD2 (5 bases). Trimming stripped 7 bases from V and 4 bases from J, with 16 bases between. Germline V gene lookup returns CDR1 MNHEY and CDR2 SMNVEV (reference sequence). The CDR3 sequence is 14 residues long. CDR3 nucleotides: TGTGCCAGCAAGTCTAGGGCCAGCGGAGAGACCCAGTACTTC. It yields the protein CASKSRASGETQYF.

The genes are TRBV4-1 and TRBJ1-1; D gene uncertain. CDR3 length equals 13 residues. Trimming removed 4 bases at V and 8 bases at J, with 14 bases between. CDR1 and CDR2 (germline): MGHRA, YSYEKL. The CDR3 DNA reads as TGCGCCAGCAGCCCTTCAGGAGGCAGAGAAGCTTTCTTT. This encodes CASSPSGGREAFF.

This clone has just a few counts. The J gene is TRBJ1-1, the V gene TRBV19, with TRBD1 matching 8 bases. CDR3 length equals 17 residues. V dropped 3 bases and J dropped 3; count of bases not matched to a gene: 12. Germline-derived CDR1 and CDR2 are LNHDA and SQIVND (reference sequence). CDR3 bases: TGTGCCAGTAGTATGGCCCGAGGGGCAGGGGGCTACACTGAAGCTTTCTTT. Amino acid sequence: CASSMARGAGGYTEAFF.

The gene calls are TRBV19 and TRBJ2-3; TRBD2 aligns across 9 bases. Per germline, CDR1 LNHDA and CDR2 SQIVND (reference sequence). The CDR3 contains 16 residues. The V gene end was trimmed by 10 bases and the J gene end by 3 bases; junction bases not matched to a gene: 14. CDR3 residues: CATTIAGAQGTDTQYF. Written as DNA, the CDR3 is TGTGCCACCACCATAGCGGGGGCGCAAGGGACAGATACGCAGTATTTT.

On this clone: One end of the junction varies from germline; a read error may be responsible. This chain joins TRBV14 and TRBJ2-1; TRBD2 agrees at 12 bases. CDR3 length: 17 amino acids. Per germline, CDR1 SGHDN and CDR2 FVKESK. DNA for the CDR3: TGTGCCAGCAGCCAAGAACTAGCGGGGGGCCCCTACGATGAGCAGTTCTTC. Translation: CASSQELAGGPYDEQFF.

A note on this clone: This specimen includes other DNA sequences encoding the same CDR3. The chain uses TRBV5-1 and TRBJ2-3; 7 bases are a match to TRBD1. The CDR3 extends over 14 amino acids. The V gene's germline CDR1 is SGHRS and CDR2 YFSETQ. Germline trimming cut 4 bases from V and 0 bases from J; bases unmatched to any gene: 2. CDR3 nucleotides: TGCGCCAGCAGCCTGGGACAGAGCACAGATACGCAGTATTTT. Translating it yields CASSLGQSTDTQYF.

This clone was counted once. The chain is built from TRBV2 and TRBJ1-1; tentatively, D is TRBD1 (5 bases). The ends were cut back, 6 bases at V and 5 bases at J, with 16 bases in the middle. Germline CDR1 and CDR2: SNHLY and FYNNEI. CDR3 size: 14 residues. The DNA of the CDR3 is TGTGCCAGCAGCCCCCGGCAGGGCACAACTGAAGCTTTCTTT. Translating gives CASSPRQGTTEAFF.

The chain recombines TRBV15 with TRBJ2-3; 9 bases align to TRBD2. The germline CDR1 and CDR2 sequences are LNHNV and YYDKDF (reference sequence). The CDR3 covers 16 residues. V dropped 1 base and J dropped 2; count of bases not matched to a gene: 4. CDR3 sequence reads: CATSRGASGNTDTQYF. The CDR3 DNA sequence: TGTGCCACCAGCAGAGGGGCTAGCGGGAACACAGATACGCAGTATTTT.